This TCR beta chain was profiled in a study of blood T cell repertoires in COVID-19. Across the whole study: COVID-19 samples from acute and convalescent phases originated in the United States, Italy and Spain.

Germline V gives CDR1 SGHRS, CDR2 YFSETQ. Trimming removed 6 bases from V and 0 bases from J; junction bases left unmatched: 11. The CDR3 runs 18 residues. Using immunoSEQ multiplex PCR, the repertoire was profiled, and TCRdb retains in-frame clones only, with some absent. The repertoire holds more than 70,000 clones, 88% seen once, with roughly 9.1% in the top ten. The sample taken for sequencing was peripheral blood. The V gene is TRBV5-1, the J gene TRBJ2-1, with 11 bases that match TRBD2. The TCR originated in a human donor in a cohort sampled during active COVID-19. CDR3 sequence (DNA): TGCGCCAGCAATCTTCTGGGACTAGCGGATAACTCCTACAATGAGCAGTTCTTC. Translation gives CASNLLGLADNSYNEQFF.